The 21 T cell receptor beta chains below were found in one sample sequenced in a study of control samples from healthy donors and cancer patients. Assay: immunoSEQ multiplex PCR; the TCRdb copy retains only in-frame clones and omits some. The data hold over 100,000 clones, with just over 90% observed a single time. The sequenced material came from blood. These receptors were taken from a young woman in good health.

The rearrangement joins TRBV13 to TRBJ1-6; 9 bases agree with TRBD1. Germline CDR1 reads PRHDT; CDR2 reads FYEKMQ (reference sequence). The CDR3 totals 19 residues. V shed 5 bases, J shed 0 bases, and the junction held 11 bases outside the gene matches. In DNA, the CDR3 is TGTGCCAGCAGCCCCCGGGGACAGGGCATCTACTCCTATAATTCACCCCTCCACTTT. It translates to CASSPRGQGIYSYNSPLHF.

The chain carries TRBV16 and TRBJ2-3; 9 bases align to TRBD2. J lost 0 bases, V lost 0 bases, and 16 bases had no gene match. CDR3 length equals 21 residues. Germline assignment: CDR1 KGHSY and CDR2 FQNENV. In DNA, the CDR3 is TGTGCCAGCAGCCAATCTGGTGTTACGGCGGGAGGGCTCGTGAGCACAGATACGCAGTATTTT. It codes for CASSQSGVTAGGLVSTDTQYF.

The rearrangement links TRBV12-3 or TRBV12-4 to TRBJ2-2; D is possibly TRBD2 (6 bases). This CDR3 is 13 amino acids long. Trimming stripped 6 bases from V and 5 bases from J, with 10 bases between. CDR3 loop: CASRLSGTGELFF. CDR3 nucleotide sequence: TGTGCCAGCAGGCTAAGCGGGACCGGGGAGCTGTTTTTT.

V gene TRBV7-9 combines with J gene TRBJ2-7; tentative D call: TRBD1 (6 bases). Germline V gene data show CDR1 as SEHNR and CDR2 as FQNEAQ (reference sequence). V lost 4 bases and J 4 bases, leaving 23 bases between the germline ends. The length of the CDR3 is 17 residues. The DNA for the CDR3 is TGTGCCAGCAGCTGGGAACCCGGGCACAAGGGGGTGTACGAGCAGTACTTC. It translates to CASSWEPGHKGVYEQYF.

In its sample, this clone was seen once. This chain uses TRBV20-1 with TRBJ1-1; D remains ambiguous. The germline V gene has CDR1 DFQATT and CDR2 SNEGSKA (reference sequence). V lost 3 bases, J lost 2 bases, and 7 bases lay in between. The CDR3 sequence is 12 residues long. The CDR3 loop reads CSASVDNTEAFF. CDR3 coding DNA: TGCAGTGCTAGTGTGGACAACACTGAAGCTTTCTTT.

The chain combines TRBV4-3 with TRBJ2-3, with a possible D match to TRBD1 (6 bases). Between the trimmed V and J ends, which lost 0 bases and 2 bases, there was a span of 18 bases. This CDR3 contains 18 residues. Looked up from germline, CDR1 is LGHNA and CDR2 is YSLEER. The CDR3: CASSQDWTARGPTDTQYF. Here the CDR3 DNA reads TGCGCCAGCAGCCAAGATTGGACCGCCAGGGGTCCCACAGATACGCAGTATTTT.

V usage is TRBV3-1 (or the pseudogene TRBV3-2) and J usage is TRBJ2-1; 8 positions agree with TRBD2. This CDR3 spans 15 amino acids. Germline V gene data show CDR1 as LGHDT and CDR2 as YNNKEL (reference sequence). The trim removed 0 bases at V and 9 bases at J, leaving 7 bases unmatched. Written as DNA, the CDR3 is TGTGCCAGCAGCCAAGATCGAGCGGGAGTGATTGAGCAGTTCTTC. Translating gives CASSQDRAGVIEQFF.

This sequence joins TRBV5-5 and TRBJ1-1, with D hard to call. The germline V gene encodes CDR1 SGHKS and CDR2 YYEKEE (reference sequence). V gave up 7 bases and J gave up 1 base, with 20 bases separating them. CDR3 size: 16 residues. The CDR3 sequence: CASAIYLETWNTEAFF. The CDR3 DNA follows: TGTGCCAGCGCGATTTACCTCGAGACCTGGAACACTGAAGCTTTCTTT.

The chain couples TRBV3-1 (or the pseudogene TRBV3-2) to TRBJ1-2; TRBD1 matches at 7 bases. The CDR3 covers 15 residues. The V gene's germline CDR1 is LGHDT and CDR2 YNNKEL (reference sequence). V lost 1 base and J lost 5; bases outside the gene matches: 7. The CDR3 DNA reads as TGTGCCAGCAGCCAAGCGGTAGGGGGCTGGTATGGCTACACCTTC. It is translated as CASSQAVGGWYGYTF.

The table lists this clone with a count of one. The chain links TRBV6-6 to TRBJ1-3; the D is unclear. The CDR3 contains 12 residues. Germline assignment: CDR1 MNHNY and CDR2 SVGAGI (reference sequence). Trimming took off 10 bases at V and 11 bases at J, with 18 bases between the two ends. CDR3 in amino acids: CATALGPTAIYF. As DNA, the CDR3 is TGTGCCACCGCCTTGGGTCCGACGGCCATATATTTT.

V usage is TRBV14 and J usage is TRBJ1-1; the D is unclear. The CDR3 is 15 amino acids. Trimming cost V 4 bases and J 2 bases, with 14 bases left between them. CDR1 is SGHDN, CDR2 FVKESK, per germline. DNA for the CDR3: TGTGCCAGCAGCCGACGAACGGGGAAAAACACTGAAGCTTTCTTT. It translates to CASSRRTGKNTEAFF.

CDR3 in amino acids: CAISETSGSFNEQFF. As DNA, the CDR3 is TGTGCCATCAGCGAAACTAGCGGGAGCTTTAATGAGCAGTTCTTC. The V call is TRBV10-3, the J call TRBJ2-1; the match to TRBD2 covers 11 bases. The V gene end was trimmed by 6 bases and the J gene end by 7 bases; junction bases not matched to a gene: 8. CDR1 is ENHRY, CDR2 SYGVKD, per germline. The CDR3 consists of 15 residues.

V gene TRBV29-1 combines with J gene TRBJ1-5; maybe TRBD1 (5 bases). Trimming stripped 2 bases from V and 6 bases from J, with 14 bases between. Germline V CDR1 and CDR2: SQVTM, ANQGSEA. The CDR3 spans 14 residues. CDR3: CSVESGGKGQPQHF. The CDR3 coding sequence is TGCAGCGTTGAAAGCGGGGGGAAGGGTCAGCCCCAGCATTTT.

The chain couples TRBV30 to TRBJ1-4; 8 bases align to TRBD1. The germline V gene encodes CDR1 GTSNPN and CDR2 SVGIG (reference sequence). The CDR3 length is 16 residues. Trimming cost V 0 bases and J 4 bases; bases outside gene matches: 7. The CDR3 DNA sequence: TGTGCCTGGAGTGTTCAGGGGGCAGTCCTTAATGAAAAACTGTTTTTT. It is translated as CAWSVQGAVLNEKLFF.

The chain is built from TRBV27 and TRBJ2-2, with D uncertain. The length of the CDR3 is 12 residues. The germline V gene encodes CDR1 MNHEY and CDR2 SMNVEV (reference sequence). V lost 4 bases, J lost 6 bases, and 6 bases lay in between. Here the CDR3 DNA reads TGTGCCAGCAGTTCCGCCGCCGGGGAGCTGTTTTTT. Protein sequence: CASSSAAGELFF.

J is TRBJ1-2 and V is TRBV14; 9 bases align to TRBD1. Germline CDR1 is SGHDN and CDR2 is FVKESK. The J segment lost 7 bases and the V segment lost 3 bases, leaving 9 bases of the junction unmatched. The CDR3 runs 15 residues. The CDR3 spells CASSQLTQGAGGYTF. In DNA form, the CDR3 reads TGTGCCAGCAGCCAGCTCACACAGGGGGCTGGTGGCTACACCTTC.

Comments on this clone: Its ends do not fully match the called genes, so a read error is possible. The V call is TRBV5-6, the J call TRBJ2-1, with TRBD1 identical over 9 bases. There are 15 residues in the CDR3. Germline lookup yields CDR1 SGHDT and CDR2 YYEEEE. The CDR3 loop is CASSSPGQGYNGQFF. The CDR3, as DNA: TGTGCCAGCAGCTCACCGGGACAGGGCTACAATGGGCAGTTCTTC.

The V and J genes are TRBV20-1 and TRBJ2-3; D remains ambiguous. Germline V gene data show CDR1 as DFQATT and CDR2 as SNEGSKA (reference sequence). This CDR3 is built from 11 residues. V was pared by 1 base and J by 5 bases, with 4 bases between. CDR3 DNA sequence: TGCAGTGCTAGAGTTAAAGATACGCAGTATTTT. Translation gives CSARVKDTQYF.

The J gene is TRBJ1-5, the V gene TRBV6-5, with TRBD1 matching 7 bases. CDR3 length equals 15 residues. CDR1 and CDR2 (germline): MNHEY, SVGAGI. Losses at the gene ends were 5 bases for V and 3 bases for J; bases not matched to a gene: 7. The CDR3 bases are TGTGCCAGCAGTCTTACACAGGGGATCAATCAGCCCCAGCATTTT. Amino acids: CASSLTQGINQPQHF.

The rearrangement links TRBV5-6 to TRBJ2-3; 7 nucleotides match TRBD1. V lost 3 bases and J lost 4; bases outside the gene matches: 20. Germline CDR1 is SGHDT and CDR2 is YYEEEE. The CDR3 sequence is 19 residues long. This CDR3 is CASSSLYDSGTESSDTQYF. DNA for the CDR3: TGTGCCAGCAGCTCGCTATACGATTCCGGGACAGAGAGCTCAGATACGCAGTATTTT.

The genes are TRBV28 and TRBJ2-1, with 9 bases fitting TRBD1. CDR1 MDHEN and CDR2 SYDVKM come from the germline V gene. Trimming at V came to 7 bases and at J to 4 bases, leaving 8 bases not matched to a gene. The CDR3 loop spans 15 amino acids. CDR3 residues: CASTGTGKGYNEQFF. CDR3 in DNA: TGTGCCAGCACCGGGACAGGGAAGGGGTACAATGAGCAGTTCTTC.